This T cell receptor (beta chain) was sequenced for a study of T cells in Graves' hyperthyroidism and ophthalmopathy. Study-wide findings and caveats: Expanded thyroid clonotypes (above 0.001) were mostly also found in blood. Median prediction lead before ophthalmopathy onset was 6.5 to 7 months with the model.

The V gene's germline CDR1 is MDHEN and CDR2 SYDVKM. Deletions cut 2 bases from V and 6 bases from J, with 8 bases between. The CDR3 spans 12 residues. With respect to this clonotype: Antigen: not known.

From RNA transcripts, TCR beta CDR3 regions were amplified. When the TCR CDR3 underwent first-round RT-PCR, the HTBI primer set was used. TCRdb independently ran MiXCR on the multiplex PCR reads; one entry per CDR3 protein. The profile shows 660,000 or so distinct CDR3 sequences, about 20% of them singletons. Diagnosing involved the use of clinical symptoms, serum thyroxine and TRAb, thyroid ultrasound and orbital computed tomography. The TCR was taken from a man aged 30 to 39 with Graves' ophthalmopathy. The sample taken for sequencing was blood. This sequence joins TRBV28 and TRBJ2-7; D gene ambiguous. The CDR3 is CASSLKSGEQYF. The CDR3, as DNA: TGTGCCAGCAGTTTAAAGTCTGGCGAGCAGTACTTC.